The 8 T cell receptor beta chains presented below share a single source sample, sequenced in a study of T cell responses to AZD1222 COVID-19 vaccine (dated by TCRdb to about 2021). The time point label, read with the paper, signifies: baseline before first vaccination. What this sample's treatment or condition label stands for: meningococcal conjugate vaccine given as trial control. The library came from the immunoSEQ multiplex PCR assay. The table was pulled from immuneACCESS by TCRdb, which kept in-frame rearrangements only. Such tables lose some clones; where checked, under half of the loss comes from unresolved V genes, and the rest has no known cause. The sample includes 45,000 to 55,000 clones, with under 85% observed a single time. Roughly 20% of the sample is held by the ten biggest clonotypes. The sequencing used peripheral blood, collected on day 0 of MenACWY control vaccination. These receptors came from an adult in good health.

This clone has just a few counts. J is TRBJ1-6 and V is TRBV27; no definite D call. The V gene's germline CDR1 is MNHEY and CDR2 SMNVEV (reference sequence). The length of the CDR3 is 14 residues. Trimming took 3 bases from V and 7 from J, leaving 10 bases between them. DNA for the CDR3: TGTGCCAGCAGTTTTTCGGCGGGGAATTCACCCCTCCACTTT. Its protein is CASSFSAGNSPLHF.

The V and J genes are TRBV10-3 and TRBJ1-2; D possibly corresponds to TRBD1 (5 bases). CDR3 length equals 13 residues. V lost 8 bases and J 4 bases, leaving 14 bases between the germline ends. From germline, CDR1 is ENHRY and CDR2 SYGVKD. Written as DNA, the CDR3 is TGTGCCATCGAGAGGGGCGACAGCTATGGCTACACCTTC. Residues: CAIERGDSYGYTF.

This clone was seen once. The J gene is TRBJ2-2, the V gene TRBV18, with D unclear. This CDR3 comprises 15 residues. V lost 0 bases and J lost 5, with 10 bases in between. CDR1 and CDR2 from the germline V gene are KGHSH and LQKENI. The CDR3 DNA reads TGTGCCAGCTCACCACCGGCCAGTTGGACCGGGGAGCTGTTTTTT. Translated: CASSPPASWTGELFF. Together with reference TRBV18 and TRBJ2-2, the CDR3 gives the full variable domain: NAGVMQNPRHLVRRRGQEARLRCSPMKGHSHVYWYRQLPEEGLKFMVYLQKENIIDESGMPKERFSAEFPKEGPSILRIQQVVRGDSAAYFCASSPPASWTGELFFGEGSRLTVL.

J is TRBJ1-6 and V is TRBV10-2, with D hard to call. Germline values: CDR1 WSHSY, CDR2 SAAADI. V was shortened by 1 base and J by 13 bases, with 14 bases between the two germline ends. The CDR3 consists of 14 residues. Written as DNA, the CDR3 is TGCGCCAGCAGTGAGTTCTCCGGGTTCTCGCCCCTCCACTTT. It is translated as CASSEFSGFSPLHF.

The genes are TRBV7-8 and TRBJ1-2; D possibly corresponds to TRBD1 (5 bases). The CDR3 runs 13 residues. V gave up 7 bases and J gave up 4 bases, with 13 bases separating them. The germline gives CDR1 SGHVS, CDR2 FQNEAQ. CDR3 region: CASTPGPRYGYTF. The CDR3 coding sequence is TGTGCCAGCACCCCAGGGCCTCGCTATGGCTACACCTTC. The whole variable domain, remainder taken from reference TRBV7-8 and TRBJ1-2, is GAGVSQSPRYKVAKRGQDVALRCDPISGHVSLFWYQQALGQGPEFLTYFQNEAQLDKSGLPSDRFFAERPEGSVSTLKIQRTQQEDSAVYLCASTPGPRYGYTFGSGTRLTVV.

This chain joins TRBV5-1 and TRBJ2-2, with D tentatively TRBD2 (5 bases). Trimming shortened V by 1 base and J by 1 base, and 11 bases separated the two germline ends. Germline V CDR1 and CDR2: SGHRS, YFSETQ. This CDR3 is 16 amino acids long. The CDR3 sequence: CASSLTSGWNTGELFF. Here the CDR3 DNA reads TGCGCCAGCAGCTTGACAAGCGGATGGAACACCGGGGAGCTGTTTTTT. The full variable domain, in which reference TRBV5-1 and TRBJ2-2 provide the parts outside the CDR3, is KAGVTQTPRYLIKTRGQQVTLSCSPISGHRSVSWYQQTPGQGLQFLFEYFSETQRNKGNFPGRFSGRQFSNSRSEMNVSTLELGDSALYLCASSLTSGWNTGELFFGEGSRLTVL.

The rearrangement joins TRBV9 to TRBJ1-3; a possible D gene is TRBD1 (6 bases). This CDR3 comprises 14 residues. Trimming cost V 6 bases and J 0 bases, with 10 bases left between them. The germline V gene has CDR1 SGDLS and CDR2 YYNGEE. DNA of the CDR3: TGTGCCAGCAATCCAGGGGTCTCTGGAAACACCATATATTTT. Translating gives CASNPGVSGNTIYF.

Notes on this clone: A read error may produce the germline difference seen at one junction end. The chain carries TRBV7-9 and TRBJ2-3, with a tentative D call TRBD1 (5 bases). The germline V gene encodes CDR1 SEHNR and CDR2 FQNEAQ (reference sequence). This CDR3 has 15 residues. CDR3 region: CASSLGTFSTGTQYF. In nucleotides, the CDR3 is TGTGCCAGCAGCTTAGGGACCTTTAGCACAGGTACGCAGTATTTT.